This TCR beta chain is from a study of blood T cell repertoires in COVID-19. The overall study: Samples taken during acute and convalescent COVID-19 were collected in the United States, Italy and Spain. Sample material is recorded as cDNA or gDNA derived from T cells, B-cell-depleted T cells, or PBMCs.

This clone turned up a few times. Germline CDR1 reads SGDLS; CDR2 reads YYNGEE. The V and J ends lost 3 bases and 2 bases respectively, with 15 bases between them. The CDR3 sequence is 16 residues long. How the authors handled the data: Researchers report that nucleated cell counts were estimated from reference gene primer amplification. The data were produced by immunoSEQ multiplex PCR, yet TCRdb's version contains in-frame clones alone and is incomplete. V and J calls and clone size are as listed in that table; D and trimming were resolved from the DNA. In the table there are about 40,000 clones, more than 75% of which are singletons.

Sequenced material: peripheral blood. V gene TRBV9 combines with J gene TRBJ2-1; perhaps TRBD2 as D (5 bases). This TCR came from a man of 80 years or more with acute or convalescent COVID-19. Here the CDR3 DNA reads TGTGCCAGCAGCGCAGGAGGAGATTTAACCTACAATGAGCAGTTCTTC. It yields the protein CASSAGGDLTYNEQFF.